This paragraph reports one T cell receptor (beta chain). There is no known antigen for this receptor. No clone much larger than this one lies a single base away; base qualities are absent. The immunoSEQ Assay, a bias-controlled multiplex PCR, was used to amplify TCRbeta CDR3 regions from genomic DNA. Per the original workflow: The number of nucleated cells in each sample was estimated by amplification of reference gene primers within the assay. To quantify the absolute abundance of each unique TCRbeta CDR3 rearrangement, sequence reads were collapsed and filtered. For each sample, productive Simpson clonality was calculated by taking the square root of Simpson's diversity index across productive rearrangements. The table comes from immuneACCESS by way of TCRdb, which keeps in-frame sequences with V and J called. Part of the clones is missing from these tables; in studies checked, under half for an unresolved V gene and the rest for unknown reasons. V, J and clone size reflect that table, while D and trimming were determined from the DNA. The sample contains roughly 200,000 clones, 88% of them found a single time. The ten largest clones capture about 1.8% of the sample.

The collaborating institutions used their own protocols to collect whole blood in K2EDTA tubes. For TCRbeta analysis, collaborators shipped samples as frozen whole blood, isolated PBMCs, or DNA extracted from either of those sample types. Reading the germline V gene gives CDR1 MNHEY and CDR2 SVGAGI. The CDR3 goes from the cysteine to the phenylalanine over 13 residues. Kept here is only the CDR3 DNA, which spans 39 bases and is read in frame from base 1. Trimming removed 7 bases from V and 3 bases from J, leaving 13 bases between the germline ends. This record comes from a study of blood T cell repertoires in COVID-19 (dated by TCRdb to about 2020). With regard to the full study: Samples from collaborators originated in the United States, Italy and Spain and spanned both the acute and convalescent phases of COVID-19. The prospective study material was composed of cDNA or gDNA derived from T cells, B-cell-depleted T cells, or PBMCs. The dataset comprised deeply sampled blood TCRbeta repertoires from subjects exposed to, actively infected with, or recovered from COVID-19. The repertoires were made available in a free public database intended to serve as a resource for research on the immune response to SARS-CoV-2. Samples came from the ongoing ImmuneRACE study (first 160 participants) plus 1,254 subjects from 6 global collaborators. The sample metadata nearly always contained a de-identified subject ID, COVID-19 status, age in years and sex. Where available, HLA class I and class II types were taken from metadata supplied by the sample provider and were not determined by assay-based typing.

General study outcomes and caveats: How much clinical and demographic metadata was included differed by source and by participant, and the metadata was provided uncurated.

The source is a man between 65 and 85 years old with acute or convalescent COVID-19. Input material: peripheral blood. The chain was built from TRBV6-5 and TRBJ2-7; the D gene lacks a confident call. The nucleotide sequence reads as follows: TGTGCCAGCATGGGCAGTCCACTCTACGAGCAGTACTTC. Its protein product is CASMGSPLYEQYF.